The sequence of this T cell receptor beta chain was determined in a study of T cell responses to AZD1222 COVID-19 vaccine (dated by TCRdb to the early 2020s). Regarding the study in general: AZD1222 recipients with second doses at about 4 weeks or about 12 weeks were pooled, because spike-specific TCR depth and breadth did not differ between schedules. Trial participants were enrolled by age into subgroups of 18-55, 56-69 and 70-plus years, and around 140, 26 and 57 TCR-sequenced participants, respectively, were included in these subgroups. TCR sequencing covered fewer than 250 trial participants: 200 to 220 given two doses of AZD1222 and 26 given two doses of MenACWY control vaccine.

Comment on this clone: The antigen it binds to is not known. No much larger clone is present one base from it, and per-base qualities are unavailable.

Beyond this particular receptor, the publication reports: Conclusions about previously exposed vaccinees are limited, since just a handful of AZD1222 recipients were seropositive for SARS-CoV-2 at baseline. In the small 56-69-year group, the increase in depth fell short of significance, most likely because of low power. A significant rise in spike-specific TCR breadth and depth was observed after two AZD1222 doses relative to day 0 and relative to MenACWY recipients. Participants were mostly white British and included more females than males, and it was suggested by the authors that clonal diversity may have been underestimated. Because no day 14 peak-response samples were available, the repertoires could be characterized only after the peak T cell response. CD4 TCRs associated with the vaccine covered the entire spike protein, and the dominant responses were in regions 160-218 and 743-854. Reportedly, close to half of the unique spike-specific TCRs recognized epitopes lying outside the regions that are mutated in the B.1.351 and B.1.1.7 variants.

The cysteine opens and the phenylalanine closes a CDR3 of 13 amino acids. The kept DNA is CDR3 alone, 39 bases in frame from the first base. Trimming removed 2 bases from V and 3 bases from J; the gene matches leave 4 bases unexplained. CDR1 and CDR2 are drawn from the germline V gene (reference sequence): GTSNPN, SVGIG. The meaning of the sample's time point label: baseline before first vaccination. Samples from vaccinated people were obtained from the UK trials COV001 and COV002, which included a single-blind randomized controlled phase 2/3 trial of AZD1222 (ChAdOx1 nCoV-19) in healthy adults. For TCRbeta chain sequencing, PBMC samples from trial participants were taken at day 0 and at day 28 after the second dose. The CDR3 regions of human TCRbeta chains were analyzed by immunosequencing. Per the original workflow: Repertoire TCRs were checked for matches against a reference library of SARS-CoV-2-specific TCRs that had been generated using the MIRA antigen-specificity platform. Breadth meant the fraction of unique TCRs that were SARS-CoV-2-associated, whereas depth meant the fraction of total T cells that were SARS-CoV-2-associated. Using the MIRA data, every spike-specific TCR was mapped to the spike region that the TCR reacted to and assigned to either a CD4 or a CD8 class. Log10-transformed breadth and depth values were compared by one-way ANOVA with Sidak's multiple comparisons tests. The source is immuneACCESS, and TCRdb retained only in-frame sequences with V and J called. Part of the clones is not carried over; for the studies checked, unresolved V genes explain less than half of this, and the remainder is unexplained. V and J calls and clone size are as listed in that table; D and trimming were resolved from the DNA. Recorded for this sample are 100,000 to 150,000 clones; roughly 89% of them occurred a single time. Jointly, the top ten make up roughly 5.7% of the sample.

The clonotype was recovered from an adult in good health. Sequenced here: peripheral blood, sampled on day 0 of AZD1222 vaccination. The V gene is TRBV30 and the J gene is TRBJ2-7; a stretch of 7 junction bases matches TRBD2. CDR3 region: CAWSWGGGYEQYF. The nucleotide sequence is given as TGTGCCTGGAGTTGGGGGGGAGGCTACGAGCAGTACTTC.